The T cell receptor beta chain under discussion was sequenced for a study of T cell repertoires in ileal Crohn's disease. The method was immunoSEQ multiplex PCR; TCRdb's version includes in-frame clones alone and lacks a portion of them. Seen here are 5,500 to 6,000 clones, around 83% observed once, and the top ten hold approximately 4.3%. Germline CDR1 reads PRHDT; CDR2 reads FYEKMQ (reference sequence). CDR3 length equals 13 residues. The trim removed 5 bases at V and 7 bases at J, leaving 4 bases unmatched. This clone is termed large (0.1 to 1%). This chain uses TRBV13 with TRBJ2-1, with TRBD2 matching 8 bases. The receptor's source is an adult with Crohn's disease. The sample taken for sequencing was ileal tissue. The CDR3 coding sequence is TGTGCCAGCAGCCTTAGCGGGAAAAATGAGCAGTTCTTC. Translated: CASSLSGKNEQFF.